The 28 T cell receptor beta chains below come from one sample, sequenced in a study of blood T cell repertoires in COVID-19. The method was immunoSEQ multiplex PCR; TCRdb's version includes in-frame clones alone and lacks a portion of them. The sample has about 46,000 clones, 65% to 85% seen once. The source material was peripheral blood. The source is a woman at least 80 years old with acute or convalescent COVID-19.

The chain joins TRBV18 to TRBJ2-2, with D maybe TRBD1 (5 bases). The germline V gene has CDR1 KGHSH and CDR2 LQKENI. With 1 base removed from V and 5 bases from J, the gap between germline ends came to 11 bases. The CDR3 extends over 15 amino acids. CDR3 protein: CASSPQGFETGELFF. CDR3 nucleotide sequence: TGTGCCAGCTCACCACAGGGGTTTGAGACCGGGGAGCTGTTTTTT.

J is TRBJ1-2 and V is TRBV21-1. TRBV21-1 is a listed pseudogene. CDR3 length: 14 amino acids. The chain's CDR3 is CASSKSRGEPGYTF. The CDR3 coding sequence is TGTGCCAGCAGCAAGAGCCGGGGGGAGCCTGGCTACACCTTC.

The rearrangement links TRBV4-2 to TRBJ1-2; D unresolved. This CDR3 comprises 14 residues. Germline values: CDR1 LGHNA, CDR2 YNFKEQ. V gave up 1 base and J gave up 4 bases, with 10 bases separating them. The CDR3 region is CASSQVEGGYGYTF. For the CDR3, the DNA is TGTGCCAGCAGCCAAGTGGAGGGTGGCTATGGCTACACCTTC.

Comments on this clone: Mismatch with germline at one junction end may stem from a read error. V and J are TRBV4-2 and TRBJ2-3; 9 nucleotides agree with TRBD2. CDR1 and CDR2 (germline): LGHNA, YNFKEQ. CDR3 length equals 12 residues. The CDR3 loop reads CASSQDTGLASF. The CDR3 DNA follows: TGTGCCAGCAGCCAAGATACGGGACTAGCTAGTTTT.

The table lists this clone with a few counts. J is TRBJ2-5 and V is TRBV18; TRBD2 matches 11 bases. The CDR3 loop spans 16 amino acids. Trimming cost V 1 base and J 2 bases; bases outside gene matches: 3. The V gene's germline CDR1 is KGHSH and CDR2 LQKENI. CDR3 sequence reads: CASSPLLAGVQETQYF. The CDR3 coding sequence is TGTGCCAGCTCACCACTACTAGCGGGGGTACAAGAGACCCAGTACTTC.

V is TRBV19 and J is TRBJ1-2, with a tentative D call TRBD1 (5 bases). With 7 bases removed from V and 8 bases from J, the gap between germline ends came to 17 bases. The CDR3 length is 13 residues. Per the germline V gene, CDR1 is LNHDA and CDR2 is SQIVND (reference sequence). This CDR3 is CASTAGILTGYTF. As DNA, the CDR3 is TGTGCCAGTACGGCAGGGATTCTCACAGGCTACACCTTC.

The CDR3 coding sequence is TGTGCCAGCTCACCACCGGCGGGGAGCTCCTACGAGCAGTACTTC. Protein product: CASSPPAGSSYEQYF. The chain employs TRBV18 and TRBJ2-7, with a weak D call TRBD2 (6 bases). Germline V gene lookup returns CDR1 KGHSH and CDR2 LQKENI. The CDR3 has 15 amino acids. With 0 bases removed from V and 0 bases from J, the gap between germline ends came to 9 bases.

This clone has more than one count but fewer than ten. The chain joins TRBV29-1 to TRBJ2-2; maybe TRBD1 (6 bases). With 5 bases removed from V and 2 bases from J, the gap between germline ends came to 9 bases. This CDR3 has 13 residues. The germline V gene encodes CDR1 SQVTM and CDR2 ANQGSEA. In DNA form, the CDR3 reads TGCAGCGTTCGACAGGTTAACACCGGGGAGCTGTTTTTT. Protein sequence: CSVRQVNTGELFF.

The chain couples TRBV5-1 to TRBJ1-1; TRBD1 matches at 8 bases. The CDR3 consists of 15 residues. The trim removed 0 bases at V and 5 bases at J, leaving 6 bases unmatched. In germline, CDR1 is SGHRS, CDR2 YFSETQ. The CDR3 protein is CASSLAGRGQTEAFF. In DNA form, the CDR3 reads TGCGCCAGCAGCTTGGCGGGCAGGGGGCAAACTGAAGCTTTCTTT.

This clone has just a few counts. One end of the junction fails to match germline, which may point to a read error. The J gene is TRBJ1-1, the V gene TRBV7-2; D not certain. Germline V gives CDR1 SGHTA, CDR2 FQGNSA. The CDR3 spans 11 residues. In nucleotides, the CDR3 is TGTGCCAGCAGCTTAAACAGTGAAGCTTTCTTT. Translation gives CASSLNSEAFF. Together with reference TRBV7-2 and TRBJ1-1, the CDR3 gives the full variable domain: GAGVSQSPSNKVTEKGKDVELRCDPISGHTALYWYRQSLGQGLEFLIYFQGNSAPDKSGLPSDRFSAERTGGSVSTLTIQRTQQEDSAVYLCASSLNSEAFFGQGTRLTVV.

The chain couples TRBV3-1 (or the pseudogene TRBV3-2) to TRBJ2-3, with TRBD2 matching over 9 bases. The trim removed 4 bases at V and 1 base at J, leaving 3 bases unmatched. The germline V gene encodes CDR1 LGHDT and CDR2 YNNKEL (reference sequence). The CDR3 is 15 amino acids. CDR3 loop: CASSLPSGGTDTQYF. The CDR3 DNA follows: TGTGCCAGCAGCCTTCCTAGCGGGGGCACAGATACGCAGTATTTT.

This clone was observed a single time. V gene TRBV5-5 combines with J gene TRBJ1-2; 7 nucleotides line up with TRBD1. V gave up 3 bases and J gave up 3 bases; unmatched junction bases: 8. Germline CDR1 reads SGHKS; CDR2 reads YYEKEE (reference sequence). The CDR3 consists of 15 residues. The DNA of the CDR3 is TGTGCCAGCAGCTACCTAGACAGGGAGCACTATGGCTACACCTTC. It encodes CASSYLDREHYGYTF.

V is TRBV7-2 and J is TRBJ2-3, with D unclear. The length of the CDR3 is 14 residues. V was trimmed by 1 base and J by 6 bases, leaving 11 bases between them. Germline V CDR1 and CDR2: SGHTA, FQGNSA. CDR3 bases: TGTGCCAGCAGCTTAGAGTCCGCCGGGGATACGCAGTATTTT. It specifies CASSLESAGDTQYF.

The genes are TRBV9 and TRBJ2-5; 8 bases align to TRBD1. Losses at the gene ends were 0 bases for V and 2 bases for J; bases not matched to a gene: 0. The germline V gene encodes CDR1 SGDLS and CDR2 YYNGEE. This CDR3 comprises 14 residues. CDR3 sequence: CASSVGTGQETQYF. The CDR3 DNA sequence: TGTGCCAGCAGCGTAGGGACAGGGCAAGAGACCCAGTACTTC. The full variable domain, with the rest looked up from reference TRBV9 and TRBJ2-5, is DSGVTQTPKHLITATGQRVTLRCSPRSGDLSVYWYQQSLDQGLQFLIQYYNGEERAKGNILERFSAQQFPDLHSELNLSSLELGDSALYFCASSVGTGQETQYFGPGTRLLVL.

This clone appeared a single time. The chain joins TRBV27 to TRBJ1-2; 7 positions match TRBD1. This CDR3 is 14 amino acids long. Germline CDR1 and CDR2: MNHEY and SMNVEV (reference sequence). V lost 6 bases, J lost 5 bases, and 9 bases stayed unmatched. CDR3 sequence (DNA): TGTGCCAGCAGGCTGACAGGGAACGTTTATGGCTACACCTTC. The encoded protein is CASRLTGNVYGYTF.

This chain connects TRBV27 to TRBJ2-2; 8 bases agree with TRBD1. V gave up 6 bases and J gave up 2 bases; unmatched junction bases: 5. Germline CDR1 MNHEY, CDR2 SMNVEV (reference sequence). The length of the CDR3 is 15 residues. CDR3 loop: CASRPGQVNTGELFF. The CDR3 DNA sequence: TGTGCCAGCAGACCGGGACAGGTTAACACCGGGGAGCTGTTTTTT.

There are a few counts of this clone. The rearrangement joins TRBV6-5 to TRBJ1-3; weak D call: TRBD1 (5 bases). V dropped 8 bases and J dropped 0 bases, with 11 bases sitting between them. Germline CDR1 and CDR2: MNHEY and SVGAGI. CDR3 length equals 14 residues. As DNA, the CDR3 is TGTGCCAGCGGGGGGGGGACCTCTGGAAACACCATATATTTT. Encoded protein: CASGGGTSGNTIYF.

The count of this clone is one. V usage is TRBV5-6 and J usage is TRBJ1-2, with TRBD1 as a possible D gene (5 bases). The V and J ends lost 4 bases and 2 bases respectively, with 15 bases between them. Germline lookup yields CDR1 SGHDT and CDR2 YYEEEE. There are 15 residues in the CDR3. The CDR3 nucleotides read TGTGCCAGCAGCACCGCGGGGGGGTGGAACTATGGCTACACCTTC. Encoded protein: CASSTAGGWNYGYTF.

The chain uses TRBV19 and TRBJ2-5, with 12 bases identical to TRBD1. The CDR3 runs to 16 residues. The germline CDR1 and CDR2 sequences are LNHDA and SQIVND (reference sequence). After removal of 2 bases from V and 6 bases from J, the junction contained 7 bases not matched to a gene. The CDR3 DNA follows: TGTGCCAGTAGTATAAAGGGACAGGGGGCTGTAAAGACCCAGTACTTC. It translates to CASSIKGQGAVKTQYF.

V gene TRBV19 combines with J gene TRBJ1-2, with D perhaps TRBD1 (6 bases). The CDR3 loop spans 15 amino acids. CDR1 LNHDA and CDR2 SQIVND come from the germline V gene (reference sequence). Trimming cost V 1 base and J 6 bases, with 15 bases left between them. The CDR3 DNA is TGTGCCAGTAGTATAGGAACAGGGTTGGCGGATGGCTACACCTTC. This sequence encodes CASSIGTGLADGYTF. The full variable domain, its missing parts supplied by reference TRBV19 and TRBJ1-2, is DGGITQSPKYLFRKEGQNVTLSCEQNLNHDAMYWYRQDPGQGLRLIYYSQIVNDFQKGDIAEGYSVSREKKESFPLTVTSAQKNPTAFYLCASSIGTGLADGYTFGSGTRLTVV.

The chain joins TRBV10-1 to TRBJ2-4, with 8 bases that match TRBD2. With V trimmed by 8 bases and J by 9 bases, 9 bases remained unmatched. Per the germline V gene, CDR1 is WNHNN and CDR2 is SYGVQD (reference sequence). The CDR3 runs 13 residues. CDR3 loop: CASLGLAFCIQYF. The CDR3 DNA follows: TGCGCCAGCTTAGGACTAGCTTTTTGCATTCAGTACTTC.

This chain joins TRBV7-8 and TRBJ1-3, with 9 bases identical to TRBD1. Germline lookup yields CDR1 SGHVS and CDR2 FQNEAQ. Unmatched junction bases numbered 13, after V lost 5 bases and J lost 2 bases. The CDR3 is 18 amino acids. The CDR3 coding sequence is TGTGCCAGCAGCCCTCTACAGATCGGGACAGGGACTGGAAACACCATATATTTT. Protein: CASSPLQIGTGTGNTIYF.

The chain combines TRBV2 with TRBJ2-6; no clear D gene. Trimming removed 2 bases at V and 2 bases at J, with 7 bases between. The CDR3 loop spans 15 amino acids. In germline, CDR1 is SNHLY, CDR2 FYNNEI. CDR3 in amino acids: CASSELNPGANVLTF. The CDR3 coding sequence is TGTGCCAGCAGTGAACTTAATCCTGGGGCCAACGTCCTGACTTTC.

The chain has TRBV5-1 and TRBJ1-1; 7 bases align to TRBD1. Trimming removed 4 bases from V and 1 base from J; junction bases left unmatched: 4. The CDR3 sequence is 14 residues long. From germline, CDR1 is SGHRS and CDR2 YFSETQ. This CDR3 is CASSSWTGNTEAFF. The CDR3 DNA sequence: TGCGCCAGCAGCAGCTGGACAGGGAACACTGAAGCTTTCTTT.

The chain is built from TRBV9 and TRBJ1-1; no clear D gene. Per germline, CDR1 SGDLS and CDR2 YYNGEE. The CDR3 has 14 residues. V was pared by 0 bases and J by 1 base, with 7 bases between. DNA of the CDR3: TGTGCCAGCAGCGTAGTTGAGGGGAACACTGAAGCTTTCTTT. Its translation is CASSVVEGNTEAFF.

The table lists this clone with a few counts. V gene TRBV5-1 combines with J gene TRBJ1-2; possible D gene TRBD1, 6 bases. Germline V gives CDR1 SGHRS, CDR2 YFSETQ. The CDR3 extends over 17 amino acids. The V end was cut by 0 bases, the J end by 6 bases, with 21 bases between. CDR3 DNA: TGCGCCAGCAGCTTGGAAGGGAGGGGGGGCGAGGATCATGGCTACACCTTC. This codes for CASSLEGRGGEDHGYTF.

CDR3 sequence: CASRRGTSGGAEQFF. As DNA, the CDR3 is TGTGCCAGCAGGCGAGGGACTAGCGGGGGGGCCGAGCAGTTCTTC. This sequence joins TRBV7-8 and TRBJ2-1; TRBD2 matches at 16 bases. V gave up 6 bases and J gave up 10 bases; unmatched junction bases: 6. The CDR3 is made up of 15 amino acids. From germline, CDR1 is SGHVS and CDR2 FQNEAQ.

The CDR3 nucleotides read TGTGCCAGCAGTTTTTCGGGACAGTATAGCAATCAGCCCCAGCATTTT. It translates to CASSFSGQYSNQPQHF. The chain joins TRBV27 to TRBJ1-5; 7 nucleotides line up with TRBD1. The length of the CDR3 is 16 residues. Losses at the gene ends were 3 bases for V and 0 bases for J; bases not matched to a gene: 5. Germline CDR1 reads MNHEY; CDR2 reads SMNVEV (reference sequence).